These T cell receptor beta chains were read from a single sample in a study of OX40 agonist ivuxolimab in advanced cancers. The data were produced by immunoSEQ multiplex PCR, yet TCRdb's version contains in-frame clones alone and is incomplete. The sample carries fewer than 100,000 clones, more than 75% recorded once. Sequenced here: CD4+ or CD8+ T cells sorted from blood, sampled in a trial of the OX40 agonist ivuxolimab. These receptors all come from an adult with an advanced solid tumor such as melanoma, head and neck, liver or kidney cancer. Both conserved end residues are part of each CDR3. Each record gives: CDR3 DNA, CDR3 protein, D gene, V gene, CDR3 length, J gene, clone size. The D gene is left open where the match is weak. For some rows the clone size is stated as once, few or many, or as a class when expanded; others skip it.

DNA: TGTGCCAGCAGCTCAGAAGGGAGCGGATACAATGAGCAGTTCTTC; CDR3: CASSSEGSGYNEQFF; D: -; V: TRBV11-2; length: 15; J: TRBJ2-1; size: -
DNA: TGTGCCAGCAGCCGTTCGTCGGACAAACACTCTGGGGCCAACGTCCTGACTTTC; CDR3: CASSRSSDKHSGANVLTF; D: -; V: TRBV11-3; length: 18; J: TRBJ2-6; size: -
DNA: TGTGCCAGCACCTGGGACACCTACCTGGGTGGCTACACCTTC; CDR3: CASTWDTYLGGYTF; D: -; V: TRBV21-1; length: 14; J: TRBJ1-2; size: -
DNA: TGTGCCAGCAGTGGGTTCCGGGACAGGGCGACTCATGAGCAGTTCTTC; CDR3: CASSGFRDRATHEQFF; D: TRBD1; V: TRBV2; length: 16; J: TRBJ2-1; size: -
DNA: TGCGCCAGCAGCTTGACTAGCGGGAGGGCCGGTGAGCAGTTCTTC; CDR3: CASSLTSGRAGEQFF; D: TRBD2; V: TRBV5-1; length: 15; J: TRBJ2-1; size: -
DNA: TGTGCCATCAGTGAGTCGACAGCCCCCGAAGCTTTCTTT; CDR3: CAISESTAPEAFF; D: -; V: TRBV10-3; length: 13; J: TRBJ1-1; size: -
DNA: TGTGCCAGCAGTTTATTCCCTAGCGGGAGCTACAATGAGCAGTTCTTC; CDR3: CASSLFPSGSYNEQFF; D: TRBD2; V: TRBV27; length: 16; J: TRBJ2-1; size: -
DNA: TGTGCCAGCAGCCTATCGGGGAACCAAGAGACCCAGTACTTC; CDR3: CASSLSGNQETQYF; D: -; V: TRBV7-3; length: 14; J: TRBJ2-5; size: -
DNA: TGTGCCAGCACGTTTCGGGCAGTGGGACAGGGTCTGGAATCACCCCTCCACTTT; CDR3: CASTFRAVGQGLESPLHF; D: TRBD1; V: TRBV2; length: 18; J: TRBJ1-6; size: -
DNA: TGTGCCAGCAGCGGACCCCCGACAGGGGGTGAAAAACTGTTTTTT; CDR3: CASSGPPTGGEKLFF; D: TRBD1; V: TRBV9; length: 15; J: TRBJ1-4; size: -
DNA: TGTGCCAGCAGCTTGGGCAGAGTCAACACTGAAGCTTTCTTT; CDR3: CASSLGRVNTEAFF; D: -; V: TRBV5-5; length: 14; J: TRBJ1-1; size: -
DNA: TGTGCCAGCTCACCAGAACGGCTGGAGGGCTACACCTTC; CDR3: CASSPERLEGYTF; D: -; V: TRBV18; length: 13; J: TRBJ1-2; size: -
DNA: TGTGCCAGCAGCTTTAGCAGCGGGAGTGCCGGGGAGCTGTTTTTT; CDR3: CASSFSSGSAGELFF; D: TRBD2; V: TRBV5-5; length: 15; J: TRBJ2-2; size: few
DNA: TGTGCCAGTAGTCTAAGCCGGGACAGTGGAAACACCATATATTTT; CDR3: CASSLSRDSGNTIYF; D: TRBD1; V: TRBV19; length: 15; J: TRBJ1-3; size: -
DNA: TGTGCCAGCAGTTTAGGAAACACTGAAGCTTTCTTT; CDR3: CASSLGNTEAFF; D: -; V: TRBV28; length: 12; J: TRBJ1-1; size: -
DNA: TGTGCCAGCAGTACAGGGACAAGGTTTACTGAAGCTTTCTTT; CDR3: CASSTGTRFTEAFF; D: -; V: TRBV28; length: 14; J: TRBJ1-1; size: -
DNA: TGTGCCAGCAGTGATTGGGGGACAGGGACAGATACGCAGTATTTT; CDR3: CASSDWGTGTDTQYF; D: TRBD1; V: TRBV2; length: 15; J: TRBJ2-3; size: -
DNA: TGTGCCAGCAGAAAACAGGGGGGAGTTATCGGGGAGCTGTTTTTT; CDR3: CASRKQGGVIGELFF; D: TRBD1; V: TRBV6-5; length: 15; J: TRBJ2-2; size: -
DNA: TGCGCCATCAGTGACAGGGCGACTAGCACAGATACGCAGTATTTT; CDR3: CAISDRATSTDTQYF; D: TRBD1; V: TRBV10-3; length: 15; J: TRBJ2-3; size: -
DNA: TGTGCCAGCAGTTTCGGGACAGGGACGCACTATGGCTACACCTTC; CDR3: CASSFGTGTHYGYTF; D: TRBD1; V: TRBV28; length: 15; J: TRBJ1-2; size: -
DNA: TGTGCCAGCAGCGCACGTAGGCAGGACGAGCAGTACTTC; CDR3: CASSARRQDEQYF; D: -; V: TRBV7-6; length: 13; J: TRBJ2-7; size: -
DNA: TGTGCCAGTGGGACAGGGCTTAGCAATCAGCCCCAGCATTTT; CDR3: CASGTGLSNQPQHF; D: TRBD1; V: TRBV28; length: 14; J: TRBJ1-5; size: -